The rows below give T cell receptor beta chains drawn from one sample of a study of shared clonotypes between healthy human individuals. Using immunoSEQ multiplex PCR, the repertoire was profiled, and TCRdb retains in-frame clones only, with some absent. Of about 580,000 clones in the sample, 95% to 98% were seen once. Sequencing was performed on naive CD8+ T cells sorted from blood. Every receptor here comes from a young man in good health. Each CDR3 is given with its conserved first and last residue. The D gene is left open where the match is weak. A row's size may be missing; if present it is once, few, many or a size class.

CDR3 length,J gene,V gene,clone size,D gene,CDR3 protein,CDR3 DNA
13,TRBJ1-2,TRBV9,NA,NA,CASSGNPNYGYTF,TGTGCCAGCAGCGGAAACCCAAACTATGGCTACACCTTC
15,TRBJ2-1,TRBV19,NA,TRBD2,CASAHSWGGLVEQFF,TGTGCCAGTGCTCATTCCTGGGGAGGACTAGTTGAGCAGTTCTTC
16,TRBJ2-2,TRBV5-8,NA,TRBD1,CASSLVGTGATGELFF,TGTGCCAGCAGCTTGGTTGGGACAGGGGCCACCGGGGAGCTGTTTTTT
15,TRBJ1-4,TRBV9,NA,NA,CASSVGGATNEKLFF,TGTGCCAGCAGCGTAGGGGGGGCGACTAATGAAAAACTGTTTTTT
15,TRBJ2-7,TRBV4-1,NA,TRBD2,CASSQVRGGTYEQYF,TGCGCCAGCAGCCAAGTTCGGGGAGGGACCTACGAGCAGTACTTC
13,TRBJ2-7,TRBV10-2,NA,NA,CASSVLSSYEQYF,TGCGCCAGCAGTGTTTTAAGCTCCTACGAGCAGTACTTC
16,TRBJ1-4,TRBV28,NA,TRBD1,CASSSLPGQGREKLFF,TGTGCCAGCAGTAGCCTTCCGGGACAGGGGCGGGAAAAACTGTTTTTT
11,TRBJ1-6,TRBV20-1,NA,NA,CSARGTATLHF,TGCAGTGCTAGAGGCACAGCCACACTCCACTTT
12,TRBJ2-3,TRBV9,NA,NA,CASSVNTDTQYF,TGTGCCAGCAGCGTGAACACAGATACGCAGTATTTT
14,TRBJ2-7,TRBV28,NA,TRBD2,CASNILAGVSEQYF,TGTGCCAGCAACATCCTAGCGGGAGTCTCCGAGCAGTACTTC
16,TRBJ2-1,TRBV10-3,NA,TRBD2,CAIRRTSGTGSDEQFF,TGTGCCATCAGGAGGACTAGCGGGACCGGATCGGATGAGCAGTTCTTC
17,TRBJ2-7,TRBV19,NA,NA,CASSASLGQASSYEQYF,TGTGCCAGTAGTGCCTCCCTTGGGCAGGCCTCCTCCTACGAGCAGTACTTC
18,TRBJ2-6,TRBV7-6,NA,NA,CASTPGPGRPSGANVLTF,TGTGCCAGCACCCCAGGACCCGGAAGACCCTCTGGGGCCAACGTCCTGACTTTC
14,TRBJ1-1,TRBV18,once,NA,CASSPPGMNTEAFF,TGTGCCAGCTCACCACCGGGTATGAACACTGAAGCTTTCTTT
15,TRBJ1-2,TRBV11-1,NA,NA,CASSSRGIADYGYTF,TGTGCCAGCAGCTCGCGGGGGATCGCCGACTATGGCTACACCTTC
13,TRBJ2-7,TRBV29-1,NA,TRBD1,CSVIGQGAYEQYF,TGCAGCGTAATAGGACAGGGGGCATACGAGCAGTACTTC
13,TRBJ1-2,TRBV25-1,NA,NA,CASSVWGGEGYTF,TGTGCCAGCAGTGTCTGGGGGGGCGAAGGCTACACCTTC
16,TRBJ2-1,TRBV5-8,NA,TRBD2,CASSLELAGVLGEQFF,TGTGCCAGCAGCTTGGAGCTAGCGGGAGTTTTGGGTGAGCAGTTCTTC
14,TRBJ2-7,TRBV10-3,once,NA,CAISLQGIGYEQYF,TGTGCCATCAGTTTACAGGGAATAGGGTACGAGCAGTACTTC
15,TRBJ1-1,TRBV5-1,NA,TRBD1,CASSLLQGILTEAFF,TGCGCCAGCAGCTTACTACAGGGGATCCTCACTGAAGCTTTCTTT
15,TRBJ1-5,TRBV2,NA,TRBD1,CASSAVAGGAQPQHF,TGTGCCAGCAGTGCTGTGGCAGGGGGAGCTCAGCCCCAGCATTTT
14,TRBJ2-7,TRBV5-6,NA,TRBD1,CASSNTGDRYEQYF,TGTGCCAGCAGCAATACAGGGGATCGGTACGAGCAGTACTTC
16,TRBJ2-2,TRBV5-6,NA,NA,CASSLEDRINTGELFF,TGTGCCAGCAGCTTGGAGGACAGAATCAACACCGGGGAGCTGTTTTTT
15,TRBJ2-5,TRBV18,NA,NA,CASSPVRVGQETQYF,TGTGCCAGCTCACCAGTAAGGGTCGGCCAAGAGACCCAGTACTTC
16,TRBJ1-1,TRBV28,NA,NA,CASSPPGGGPNTEAFF,TGTGCCAGCAGTCCACCTGGGGGGGGGCCGAACACTGAAGCTTTCTTT
14,TRBJ1-1,TRBV7-6,NA,NA,CASRSADSGPEAFF,TGTGCCAGCCGATCCGCAGATTCTGGGCCTGAAGCTTTCTTT
16,TRBJ2-2,TRBV6-5,NA,NA,CASSYDREVFSGELFF,TGTGCCAGCAGCTACGACAGGGAGGTTTTTTCCGGGGAGCTGTTTTTT
12,TRBJ2-1,TRBV30,NA,NA,CAWSLIINEQFF,TGTGCCTGGAGTCTTATTATCAATGAGCAGTTCTTC
15,TRBJ2-7,TRBV4-3,NA,TRBD2,CASSEGTSGSHEQYF,TGCGCCAGCAGCGAAGGGACTAGCGGGAGCCACGAGCAGTACTTC
11,TRBJ2-1,TRBV4-1,NA,NA,CASNQGGEQFF,TGCGCCAGCAACCAGGGAGGTGAGCAGTTCTTC
14,TRBJ2-7,TRBV7-2,NA,NA,CASRPRGLIVEQYF,TGTGCCAGCAGACCCCGGGGGCTAATTGTCGAGCAGTACTTC
18,TRBJ2-6,TRBV6-1,once,NA,CASSGRRPMSSGANVLTF,TGTGCCAGCAGTGGGCGACGTCCCATGAGCTCTGGGGCCAACGTCCTGACTTTC
15,TRBJ2-1,TRBV7-9,once,TRBD2,CASSFGTSGYNEQFF,TGTGCCAGCAGCTTTGGGACTAGCGGTTACAATGAGCAGTTCTTC
15,TRBJ2-4,TRBV5-6,NA,NA,CASSLDRDRENIQYF,TGTGCCAGCAGCTTGGATCGAGACAGAGAAAACATTCAGTACTTC
17,TRBJ2-7,TRBV5-8,NA,TRBD1,CASSLGSGKDRSYEQYF,TGTGCCAGCAGCTTGGGATCGGGCAAGGACAGGTCCTACGAGCAGTACTTC
14,TRBJ2-1,TRBV7-6,NA,TRBD1,CASSLGGTGGEQFF,TGTGCCAGCAGCTTAGGGGGGACAGGGGGTGAGCAGTTCTTC
14,TRBJ2-7,TRBV6-1,NA,TRBD1,CASRITGTGYEQYF,TGTGCCAGCAGAATTACCGGGACAGGCTACGAGCAGTACTTC
16,TRBJ2-1,TRBV27,NA,TRBD2,CASSLFSSGRSSEQFF,TGTGCCAGCAGTTTATTCTCTAGCGGGAGGTCGTCTGAGCAGTTCTTC
13,TRBJ2-7,TRBV27,NA,NA,CASRPTGSYEQYF,TGTGCCAGCAGGCCCACAGGGTCCTACGAGCAGTACTTC
13,TRBJ2-1,TRBV9,NA,TRBD2,CASSLGLPSEQFF,TGTGCCAGCAGCTTGGGACTACCCAGTGAGCAGTTCTTC
11,TRBJ2-7,TRBV2,NA,NA,CASSTGNEQYF,TGTGCCAGCTCTACAGGGAACGAGCAGTACTTC
17,TRBJ1-5,TRBV7-6,once,NA,CASSLGGTDLSNQPQHF,TGTGCCAGCAGCTTAGGGGGGACCGATCTTAGCAATCAGCCCCAGCATTTT
11,TRBJ2-2,TRBV11-1,NA,NA,CASTPLGELFF,TGTGCCAGCACCCCACTAGGGGAGCTGTTTTTT
19,TRBJ2-1,TRBV28,NA,TRBD2,CASSSPGTSGGSSYNEQFF,TGTGCCAGCAGTTCTCCCGGGACTAGCGGAGGGAGCTCCTACAATGAGCAGTTCTTC
11,TRBJ2-7,TRBV5-5,NA,NA,CASSDYYEQYF,TGTGCCAGCAGCGACTACTACGAGCAGTACTTC
18,TRBJ2-3,TRBV7-2,NA,TRBD2,CASSSGTSGRAGTDTQYF,TGTGCCAGCAGCTCCGGGACTAGCGGGAGGGCCGGCACAGATACGCAGTATTTT
14,TRBJ2-5,TRBV7-9,NA,NA,CASSGGREQETQYF,TGTGCCAGCTCCGGAGGACGGGAGCAAGAGACCCAGTACTTC
14,TRBJ1-4,TRBV7-8,NA,NA,CASSLQGFDGKLFF,TGTGCCAGCAGCTTACAAGGTTTTGATGGAAAACTGTTTTTT
11,TRBJ1-5,TRBV6-1,once,NA,CASSSIQPQHF,TGTGCCAGCAGTAGCATACAGCCCCAGCATTTT
13,TRBJ1-1,TRBV6-6,NA,NA,CASRVEQNTEAFF,TGTGCCAGCCGGGTAGAGCAGAACACTGAAGCTTTCTTT
15,TRBJ2-1,TRBV29-1,NA,TRBD1,CSVRSGQGPYNEQFF,TGCAGCGTGCGAAGTGGACAGGGGCCCTACAATGAGCAGTTCTTC
13,TRBJ1-1,TRBV29-1,NA,NA,CSASGPENTEAFF,TGCAGCGCCTCTGGGCCGGAGAACACTGAAGCTTTCTTT
15,TRBJ2-3,TRBV9,NA,NA,CASSSGRMGPDTQYF,TGTGCCAGTTCCTCCGGGAGAATGGGACCAGATACGCAGTATTTT
15,TRBJ2-2,TRBV9,NA,TRBD1,CASSPSGGNTGELFF,TGTGCCAGCAGCCCCTCAGGGGGGAACACCGGGGAGCTGTTTTTT
15,TRBJ2-7,TRBV5-5,NA,TRBD2,CASSLALAGGYEQYF,TGTGCCAGCAGCTTGGCGTTAGCGGGAGGCTACGAGCAGTACTTC
16,TRBJ2-7,TRBV7-9,NA,TRBD1,CASSGRTGGTPYEQYF,TGTGCCAGCAGCGGCCGGACAGGGGGCACCCCCTACGAGCAGTACTTC
18,TRBJ2-1,TRBV11-2,once,TRBD1,CASSGHPGQGVLYNEQFF,TGTGCCAGCAGCGGGCACCCGGGACAGGGGGTGCTCTACAATGAGCAGTTCTTC
17,TRBJ1-5,TRBV7-9,NA,NA,CASSLASSGRVNQPQHF,TGTGCCAGCAGCTTAGCGTCATCGGGCAGGGTCAATCAGCCCCAGCATTTT
15,TRBJ1-5,TRBV7-9,NA,TRBD1,CASSLDDREGQPQHF,TGTGCCAGCAGCTTAGACGACAGGGAGGGTCAGCCCCAGCATTTT